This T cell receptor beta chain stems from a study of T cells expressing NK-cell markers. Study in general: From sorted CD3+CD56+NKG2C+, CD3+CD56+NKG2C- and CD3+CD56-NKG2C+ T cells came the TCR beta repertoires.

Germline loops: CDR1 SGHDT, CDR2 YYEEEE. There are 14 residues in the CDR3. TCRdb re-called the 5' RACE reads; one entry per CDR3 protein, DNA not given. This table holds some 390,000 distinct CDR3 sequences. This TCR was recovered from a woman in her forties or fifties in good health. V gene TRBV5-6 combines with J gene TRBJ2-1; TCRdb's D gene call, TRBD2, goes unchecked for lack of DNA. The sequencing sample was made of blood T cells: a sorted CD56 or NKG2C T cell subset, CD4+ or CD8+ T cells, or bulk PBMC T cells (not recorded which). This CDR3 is CASSFPPEDNEQFF.